This is a list of T cell receptor beta chains from one sample in a study of blood T cell repertoires in COVID-19. Measured with immunoSEQ multiplex PCR; TCRdb has only the in-frame clones, and not every one. The sample carries roughly 430,000 clones, about 88% recorded once. The sample taken for sequencing was PBMCs or T cells enriched from blood (not recorded which). These receptors were collected from a young woman who had been exposed to COVID-19. Each CDR3 is given with its conserved first and last residue. D genes are given only for firm matches. Clone sizes are given selectively: once, few, many, or a class where the clone is expanded.

16,TRBJ2-1,NA,TRBV19,TRBD1,TGTGCCAGTAGTACGGATACAGGGGTATCCTACAATGAGCAGTTCTTC,CASSTDTGVSYNEQFF
16,TRBJ2-7,NA,TRBV5-1,TRBD2,TGCGCCAGCAGCTTGTTCCGCCTAGCGGGAAAGGGCGAGCAGTACTTC,CASSLFRLAGKGEQYF
16,TRBJ1-6,once,TRBV5-1,NA,TGCGCCAGCAGCTATACAGGGCCCCGGGGTAATTCACCCCTCCACTTT,CASSYTGPRGNSPLHF
15,TRBJ2-1,NA,TRBV7-6,NA,TGTGCCAGCAGCTTAGTCACGGGAGTTGGTTCGGTTCAGTTCTTC,CASSLVTGVGSVQFF
17,TRBJ2-7,NA,TRBV7-9,TRBD1,TGTGCCAGCAGCTTGGGGGCCGGGACAGGTGCAGCCTACGAGCAGTACTTC,CASSLGAGTGAAYEQYF
15,TRBJ2-5,NA,TRBV6-5,NA,TGTGCCAGCACCCCTACCTCTATTGTTGAAGAGACCCAGTACTTC,CASTPTSIVEETQYF
20,TRBJ2-4,NA,TRBV16,TRBD1,TGTGCCAGCAGCCAAGGAGAGGGGGCTGTCACGCCATCGGTGGGTAACATTCAGTACTTC,CASSQGEGAVTPSVGNIQYF
15,TRBJ2-3,NA,TRBV2,TRBD2,TGTGCCAGCACCCGGGAGGATCTTAGCACAGATACGCAGTATTTT,CASTREDLSTDTQYF
16,TRBJ1-5,NA,TRBV4-2,NA,TGTGCCAGCAGCCAAGAAGCGCTGCAGACCAATCAGCCCCAGCATTTT,CASSQEALQTNQPQHF
16,TRBJ1-1,NA,TRBV29-1,NA,TGCAGCGTTGAAGACTCCAGACAGGTTTTCGAGTTTGTAGCTTTCTTT,CSVEDSRQVFEFVAFF
15,TRBJ2-1,NA,TRBV6-5,TRBD1,TGTGCCAGCAGTCCCGGGACAGGGCCCCTCAATGAGCAGTTCTTC,CASSPGTGPLNEQFF
18,TRBJ2-2,NA,TRBV7-2,TRBD2,TGTGCCAGCAGCTTAGTTCTCGGACTAGCGGGTAACACCGGGGAGCTGTTTTTT,CASSLVLGLAGNTGELFF
14,TRBJ2-1,NA,TRBV5-1,NA,TGCGCCAGCAGCTCGGATTTATTACAGGGTCGACAGTTCTTC,CASSSDLLQGRQFF
11,TRBJ1-2,NA,TRBV2,NA,TGTGCCTCGTCCATAGACTATGGCTACACCTTC,CASSIDYGYTF
14,TRBJ2-7,once,TRBV19,TRBD1,TGTGCCAGTAGTATCGGGGGACAGGCCTACGAGCAGTACTTC,CASSIGGQAYEQYF
15,TRBJ1-6,NA,TRBV6-5,TRBD1,TGTGCCAGCAGCCCCGGACAGGGGGAGCATTCACCCCTCCACTTT,CASSPGQGEHSPLHF
14,TRBJ2-7,NA,TRBV6-1,NA,TGTGCCAGCAGTGAAATGGGGACATCCTACGAGCAGTACTTC,CASSEMGTSYEQYF
15,TRBJ2-3,once,TRBV5-5,TRBD2,TGTGCCAGCAGCCTTCTAGCGGGGCCCACAGATACGCAGTATTTT,CASSLLAGPTDTQYF
15,TRBJ2-3,NA,TRBV6-5,TRBD1,TGTGCCAGCAGCCGGGGACAGGGCGGCCCAGATACGCAGTATTTT,CASSRGQGGPDTQYF
14,TRBJ2-5,NA,TRBV14,TRBD1,TGTGCCAGCAGCGGGACAGGGGGCTTTGAGACCCAGTACTTC,CASSGTGGFETQYF
15,TRBJ2-5,NA,TRBV6-5,TRBD2,TGTGCCAGCAGTTATGGGTGGGGGGGGCAAGAGACCCAGTACTTC,CASSYGWGGQETQYF
14,TRBJ1-3,once,TRBV5-1,NA,TGCGCCAGCAGCGCGGACAACTCTGGAAACACCATATATTTT,CASSADNSGNTIYF
14,TRBJ2-5,NA,TRBV24-1,TRBD2,TGTGCCACCAGTGTAGCGGGGGGCCACGGGACCCAGTACTTC,CATSVAGGHGTQYF
14,TRBJ1-1,NA,TRBV27,NA,TGTGCCAGCAGTTTAGGGGTGGCGGGCACTGAAGCTTTCTTT,CASSLGVAGTEAFF
14,TRBJ2-7,once,TRBV2,TRBD2,TGTGCCAGCACCCCGGGACTACCTACCTACGAGCAGTACTTC,CASTPGLPTYEQYF
16,TRBJ1-6,NA,TRBV9,TRBD1,TGTGCCAGCAGCGTAGGATCTAGGACAGGAAATTCACCCCTCCACTTT,CASSVGSRTGNSPLHF
15,TRBJ1-2,NA,TRBV4-1,NA,TGCGCCAGCAGCCACAACAGGGCCGCCCTATATGGCTACACCTTC,CASSHNRAALYGYTF
16,TRBJ1-2,NA,TRBV7-9,NA,TGTGCCAGCACCCCCACGACGGTGGAGCCTAACTATGGCTACACCTTC,CASTPTTVEPNYGYTF
14,TRBJ2-7,NA,TRBV28,TRBD1,TGTGCCAGCACCACCGGGGACAGGGGCCACGAGCAGTACTTC,CASTTGDRGHEQYF